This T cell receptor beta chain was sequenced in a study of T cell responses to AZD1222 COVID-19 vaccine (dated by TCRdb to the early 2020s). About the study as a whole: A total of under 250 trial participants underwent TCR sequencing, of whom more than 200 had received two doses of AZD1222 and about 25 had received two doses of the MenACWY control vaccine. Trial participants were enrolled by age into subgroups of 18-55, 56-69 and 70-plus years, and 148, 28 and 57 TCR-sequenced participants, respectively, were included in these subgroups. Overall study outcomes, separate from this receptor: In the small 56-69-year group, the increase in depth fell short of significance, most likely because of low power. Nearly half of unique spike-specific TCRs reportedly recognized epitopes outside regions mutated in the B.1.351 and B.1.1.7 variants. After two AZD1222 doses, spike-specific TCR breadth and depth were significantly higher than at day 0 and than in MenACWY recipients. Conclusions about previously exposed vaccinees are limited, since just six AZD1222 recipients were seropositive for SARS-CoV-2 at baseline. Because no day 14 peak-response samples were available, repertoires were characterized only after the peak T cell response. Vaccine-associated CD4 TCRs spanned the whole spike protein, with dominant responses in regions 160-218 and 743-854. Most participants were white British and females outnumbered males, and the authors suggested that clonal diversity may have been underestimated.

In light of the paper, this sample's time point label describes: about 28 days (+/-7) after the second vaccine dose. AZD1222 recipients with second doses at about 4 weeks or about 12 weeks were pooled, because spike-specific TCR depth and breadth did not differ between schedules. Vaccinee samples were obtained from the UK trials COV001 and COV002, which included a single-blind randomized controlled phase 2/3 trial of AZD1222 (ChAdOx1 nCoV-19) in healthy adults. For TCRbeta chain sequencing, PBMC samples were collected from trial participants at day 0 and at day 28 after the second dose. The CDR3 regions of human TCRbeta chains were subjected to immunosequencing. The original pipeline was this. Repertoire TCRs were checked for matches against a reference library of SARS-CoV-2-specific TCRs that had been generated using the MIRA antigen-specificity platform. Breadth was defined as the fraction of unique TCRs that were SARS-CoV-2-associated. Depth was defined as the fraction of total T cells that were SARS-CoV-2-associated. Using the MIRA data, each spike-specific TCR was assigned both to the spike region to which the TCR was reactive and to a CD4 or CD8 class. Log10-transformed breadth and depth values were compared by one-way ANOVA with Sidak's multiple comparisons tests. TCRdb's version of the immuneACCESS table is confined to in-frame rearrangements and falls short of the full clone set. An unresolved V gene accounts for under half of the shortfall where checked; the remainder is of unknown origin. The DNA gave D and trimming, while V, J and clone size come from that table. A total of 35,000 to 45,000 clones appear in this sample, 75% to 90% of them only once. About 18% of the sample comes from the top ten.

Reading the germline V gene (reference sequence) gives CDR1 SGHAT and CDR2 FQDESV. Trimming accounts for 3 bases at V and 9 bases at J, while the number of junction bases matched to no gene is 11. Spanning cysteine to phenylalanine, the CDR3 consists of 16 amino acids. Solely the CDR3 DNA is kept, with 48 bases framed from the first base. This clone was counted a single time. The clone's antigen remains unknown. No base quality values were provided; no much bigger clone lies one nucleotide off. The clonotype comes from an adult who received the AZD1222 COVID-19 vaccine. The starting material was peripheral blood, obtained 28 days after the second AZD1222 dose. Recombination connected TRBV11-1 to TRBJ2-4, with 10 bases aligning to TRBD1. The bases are TGTGCCAGCAGCTTCAGCCGGGACAGGGGTTTTAGCATTCAGTACTTC. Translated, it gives CASSFSRDRGFSIQYF.